These T cell receptor beta chains were read from a single sample in a study of PD-L1 blockade in urothelial cancer. Clones were read by immunoSEQ multiplex PCR, and TCRdb kept only the in-frame ones, dropping some. The sample holds about 120,000 clones, 80% to 90% seen once. The sequences come from PBMCs, collected around atezolizumab (anti-PD-L1) treatment. The receptor set was obtained from a man between 60 and 70 years old with urothelial cancer. The CDR3 runs from the conserved cysteine through the conserved F or W. The order of the fields is clone size, D gene, V gene, J gene, CDR3 DNA, CDR3 protein. D genes are given only for firm matches. Clone sizes are given selectively: once, few, many, or a class where the clone is expanded.

NA	TRBD1	TRBV7-2	TRBJ2-7	TGTGCCAGCAGCCTAGGACAGGGGATCTACGAGCAGTACTTC	CASSLGQGIYEQYF
NA	NA	TRBV28	TRBJ2-5	TGTGCCAGCAGAACCATCCACGGGGGGCCCGAAGAGACCCAGTACTTC	CASRTIHGGPEETQYF
NA	NA	TRBV6-4	TRBJ2-1	TGTGCCAGCAGTGACTCGAGCGGAGACTACAATGAGCAGTTCTTC	CASSDSSGDYNEQFF
NA	NA	TRBV30	TRBJ1-4	TGTGCCTGGAGTGGAGGGAGGGATGAAAAACTGTTTTTT	CAWSGGRDEKLFF
NA	TRBD1	TRBV27	TRBJ2-7	TGTGCCAGCAGCCCGGGACAGGGGATCCCCTACGAGCAGTACTTC	CASSPGQGIPYEQYF
NA	NA	TRBV18	TRBJ2-2	TGTGCCAGCTCGGAGGGAGGACCCACCGGGGAGCTGTTTTTT	CASSEGGPTGELFF
NA	NA	TRBV19	TRBJ1-1	TGTGCCAGTAGTAAGACAGCTATGAACACTGAAGCTTTCTTT	CASSKTAMNTEAFF
NA	TRBD2	TRBV28	TRBJ2-7	TGTGCCAGCAGTCGACTAGCGGGGTACGAGCAGTACTTC	CASSRLAGYEQYF
NA	TRBD2	TRBV7-2	TRBJ2-7	TGTGCCAGCAGCCTAACTAGCGGGGGAAACTACGAGCAGTACTTC	CASSLTSGGNYEQYF
NA	NA	TRBV7-9	TRBJ2-1	TGTGCCAGCAGCTACGACAAGTACAATGAGCAGTTCTTC	CASSYDKYNEQFF
few	TRBD1	TRBV6-5	TRBJ2-7	TGTGCCAGCAGTAACCGGGACAGGCTCTACGAGCAGTACTTC	CASSNRDRLYEQYF